This TCR beta chain was sequenced during a study of CD8+CD57+ T cells in acquired aplastic anemia. Overall study: Sorted CD4+ and CD8+ cells gave an average of around 3.3 ug of DNA.

The CDR3 has 15 amino acids. Germline V lookup: CDR1 SGHTA, CDR2 FQGNSA. J gave up 2 bases and V 0 bases, and 4 bases lay outside the gene matches. Profiling that covered TCR beta VDJ and CDR3 relied on genomic DNA as its template. In TCRdb, the reads were re-called with MiXCR into one record per CDR3 protein. Altogether under 40,000 distinct CDR3 sequences are present, around 80% being singletons, with the ten largest covering 22%. Whole-study results and caveats: CD8+ Simpson's diversity showed no significant patient-control difference. Patients and controls had in common twenty-nine CD8+ CDR3 sequences.

A note on this clonotype: Antigen unknown.

The V and J genes are TRBV7-2 and TRBJ2-7; 7 bases are a match to TRBD1. The specimen was sorted CD4+, CD8+, or CD8+CD57+ T cells (not recorded which) from PBMCs. This TCR was recovered from a human donor in good health, serving as a control. The CDR3 DNA reads TGTGCCAGCAGCTTAGCTTCCGGACAGGCCTACGAGCAGTACTTC. Protein sequence: CASSLASGQAYEQYF.